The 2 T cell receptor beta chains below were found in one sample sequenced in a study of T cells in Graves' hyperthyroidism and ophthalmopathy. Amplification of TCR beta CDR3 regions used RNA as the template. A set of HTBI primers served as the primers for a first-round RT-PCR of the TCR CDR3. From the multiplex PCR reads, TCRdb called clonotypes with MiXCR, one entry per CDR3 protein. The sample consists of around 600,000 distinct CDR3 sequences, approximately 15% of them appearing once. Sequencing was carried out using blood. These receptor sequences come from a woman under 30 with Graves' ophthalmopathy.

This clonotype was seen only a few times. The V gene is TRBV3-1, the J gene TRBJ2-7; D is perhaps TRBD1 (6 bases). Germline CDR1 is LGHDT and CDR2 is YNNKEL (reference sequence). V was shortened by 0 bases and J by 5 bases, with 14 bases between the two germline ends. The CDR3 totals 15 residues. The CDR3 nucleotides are TGTGCCAGCAGCCAAGACGAATACAGGGTACACGAGCAGTACTTC. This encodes CASSQDEYRVHEQYF.

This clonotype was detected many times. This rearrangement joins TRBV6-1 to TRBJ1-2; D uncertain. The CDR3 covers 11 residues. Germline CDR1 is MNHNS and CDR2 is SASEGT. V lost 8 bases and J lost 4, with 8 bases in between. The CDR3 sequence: CASLWVYGYTF. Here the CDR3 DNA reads TGTGCCAGCCTTTGGGTCTATGGCTACACCTTC.